This record covers a single T cell receptor (beta chain). This entry comes from a study of CD8 T cells in Susac syndrome. Study in general: When their blood was taken, patients with Susac syndrome were therapy-naive, taking corticosteroids, or taking intravenous immunoglobulin alone.

RNA in amounts of about 0.5 to 1 ug was reverse transcribed with random hexamers. TCRdb used MiXCR to reprocess the immunoSEQ multiplex PCR reads, holding one entry per CDR3 protein. The sample has 92,000 or so distinct CDR3 sequences; roughly 95% are singletons. This CDR3 region has 13 residues. Germline lookup yields CDR1 GTSNPN and CDR2 SVGIG (reference sequence). V dropped 0 bases and J dropped 1 base, with 6 bases sitting between them. The sample consisted of CD8+ T cells from PBMCs. The V call is TRBV30, the J call TRBJ1-1; D not resolved. The TCR originated in a human donor with Susac syndrome. CDR3 loop: CAWSVGGNTEAFF. In DNA form, the CDR3 reads TGTGCCTGGAGTGTAGGCGGGAACACTGAAGCTTTCTTT.